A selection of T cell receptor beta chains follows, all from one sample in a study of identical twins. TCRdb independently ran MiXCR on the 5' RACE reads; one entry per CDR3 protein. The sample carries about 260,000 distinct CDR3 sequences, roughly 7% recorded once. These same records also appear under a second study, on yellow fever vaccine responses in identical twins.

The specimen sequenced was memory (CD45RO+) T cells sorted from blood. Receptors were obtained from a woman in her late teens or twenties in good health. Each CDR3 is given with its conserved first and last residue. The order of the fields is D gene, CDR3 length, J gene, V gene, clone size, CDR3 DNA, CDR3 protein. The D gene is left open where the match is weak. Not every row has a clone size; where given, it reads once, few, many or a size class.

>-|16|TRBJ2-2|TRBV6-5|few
TGTGCCAGCAGTTATTGGGGGGCGATTAATACCGGGGAGCTGTTTTTT
CASSYWGAINTGELFF
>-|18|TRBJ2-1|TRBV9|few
TGTGCCAGCAGCGTAGGTATAGGGACCGAGGGGTATTACAATGAGCAGTTCTTC
CASSVGIGTEGYYNEQFF
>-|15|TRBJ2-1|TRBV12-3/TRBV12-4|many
TGTGCCAGCAGTTTAGGGGGCAGAGCCTACAATGAGCAGTTCTTC
CASSLGGRAYNEQFF
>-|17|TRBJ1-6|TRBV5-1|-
TGCGCCAGCAGCTTGGGGGACATAGGGTCGGTTTATTCACCCCTCCACTTT
CASSLGDIGSVYSPLHF
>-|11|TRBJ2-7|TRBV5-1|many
TGCGCCAGCAGCTTGGAGTACGAGCAGTACTTC
CASSLEYEQYF
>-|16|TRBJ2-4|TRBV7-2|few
TGTGCCAGCAGCCAAAAGCCCGACAGGGCCAAAAACATTCAGTACTTC
CASSQKPDRAKNIQYF
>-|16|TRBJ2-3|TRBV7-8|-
TGTGCCAGCAGCTTAGCGGGCACCGGAACCACAGATACGCAGTATTTT
CASSLAGTGTTDTQYF
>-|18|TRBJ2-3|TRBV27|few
TGTGCCAGCAGAAAAAGGGCCGGGGCGGTCATCAACACAGATACGCAGTATTTT
CASRKRAGAVINTDTQYF
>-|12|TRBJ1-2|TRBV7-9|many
TGTGCCGGCGCTTCAGGGTACTATGGCTACACCTTC
CAGASGYYGYTF
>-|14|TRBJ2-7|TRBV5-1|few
TGCGCCAGCAGCTTGTCGGACCCTGCATACGAGCAGTACTTC
CASSLSDPAYEQYF
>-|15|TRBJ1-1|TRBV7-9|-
TGTGCCAGCAGCACCCACCTACAGGGCGACACTGAAGCTTTCTTT
CASSTHLQGDTEAFF
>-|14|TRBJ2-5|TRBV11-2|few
TGTGCCAGCAGCTTAATAGCGGTCGGGCAGACCCAGTACTTC
CASSLIAVGQTQYF
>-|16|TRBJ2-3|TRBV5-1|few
TGCGCCAGCAGCTCTGAGGCTAATCCCCACACAGATACGCAGTATTTT
CASSSEANPHTDTQYF
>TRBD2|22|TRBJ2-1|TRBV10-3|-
TGTGCCATCAGCCGGGGCGGTGGGCGAAAACTAGCGGGGGGGCAGTCTTACAATGAGCAGTTCTTC
CAISRGGGRKLAGGQSYNEQFF
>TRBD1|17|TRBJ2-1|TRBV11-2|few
TGTGCCAGCAGCTTAGAACTCCGGGACAGGGGATCGGATGAGCAGTTCTTC
CASSLELRDRGSDEQFF
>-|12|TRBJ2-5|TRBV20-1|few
TGCAGTGCTAGAGATCCGGGAGAGACCCAGTACTTC
CSARDPGETQYF
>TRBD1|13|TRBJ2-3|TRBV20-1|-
TGCAGTGCCCCGACAGGGGTGGGAGATACGCAGTATTTT
CSAPTGVGDTQYF
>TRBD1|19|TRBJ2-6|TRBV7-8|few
TGTGCCAGCAGCTCCTTATATCGGGACAGGCGGCCCGGGGCCAACGTCCTGACTTTC
CASSSLYRDRRPGANVLTF
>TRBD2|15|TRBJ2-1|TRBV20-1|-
TGCAGTGGGGCTAGCGGGAGCCGGCAGGTCTATGAGCAGTTCTTC
CSGASGSRQVYEQFF
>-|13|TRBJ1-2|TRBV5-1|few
TGCGCCAGCAGCCCCTACGGGGGAGGCGGCTACACCTTC
CASSPYGGGGYTF
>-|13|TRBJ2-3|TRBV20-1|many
TGCAGTGCTAGAGATGGAGGCGGCCGTACGCAGTATTTT
CSARDGGGRTQYF
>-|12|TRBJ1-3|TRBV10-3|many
TGTGCCATCAGTGAGTCCGCTGTAACCATATATTTT
CAISESAVTIYF
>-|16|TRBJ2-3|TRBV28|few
TGTGCCAGCACCAGACTAGGCCCGCGCTTGGAGAGCACGCAGTATTTT
CASTRLGPRLESTQYF
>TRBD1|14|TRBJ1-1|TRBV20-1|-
TGCAGTGCTAGTGCCGGGACAGGGGACACTGAAGCTTTCTTT
CSASAGTGDTEAFF
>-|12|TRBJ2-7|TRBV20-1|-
TGCAGTGGGAGCCCGAGCGGTTACGAGCAGTACTTC
CSGSPSGYEQYF
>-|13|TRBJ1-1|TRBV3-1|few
TGTGCCAGCAGCGACGGCCCGGAAGTTGAAGCTTTCTTT
CASSDGPEVEAFF
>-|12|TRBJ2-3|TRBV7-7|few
TGTGCCAGCAGCGTGGGGGGCGGTACGCAGTATTTT
CASSVGGGTQYF
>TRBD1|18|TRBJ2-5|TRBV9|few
TGTGCCAGCAGCGTAGGGGGGACAGCCGTGAACCTCAGGGAGACCCAGTACTTC
CASSVGGTAVNLRETQYF
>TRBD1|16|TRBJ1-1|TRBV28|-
TGTGCCAGCAGAAACCCCGGGACAGGGGGTCACACTGAAGCTTTCTTT
CASRNPGTGGHTEAFF
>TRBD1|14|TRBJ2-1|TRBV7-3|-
TGTGCCAGCAGCTCACAGGGGAACGACAATGAGCAGTTCTTC
CASSSQGNDNEQFF
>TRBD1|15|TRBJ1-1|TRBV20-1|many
TGCAGTGCTAGAGATTCGGGACAGGGGAGGATTGAAGCTTTCTTT
CSARDSGQGRIEAFF
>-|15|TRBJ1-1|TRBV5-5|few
TGTGCCAGCAGCCTGATTTGGGGGGAGAACACTGAAGCTTTCTTT
CASSLIWGENTEAFF
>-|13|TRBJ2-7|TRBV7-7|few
TGTGCCAGCAGCCCGACAGACGGTTACGAGCAGTACTTC
CASSPTDGYEQYF
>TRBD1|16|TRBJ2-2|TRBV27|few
TGTGCCAGCAGTGTAGACGGCAGGGGGCTTACCGGGGAGCTGTTTTTT
CASSVDGRGLTGELFF
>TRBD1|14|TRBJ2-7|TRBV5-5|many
TGTGCCAGCAGCTTGGCAACAGGGGTCTACGAGCAGTACTTC
CASSLATGVYEQYF
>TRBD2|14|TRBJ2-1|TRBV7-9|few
TGTGCCAGCAGCCGGCCGGGAGGGAGCGGGGAGCAGTTCTTC
CASSRPGGSGEQFF
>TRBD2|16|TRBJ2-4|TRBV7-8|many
TGTGCCAGCAGCCCCCAAGCGGGAATAGCCAAAAACATTCAGTACTTC
CASSPQAGIAKNIQYF
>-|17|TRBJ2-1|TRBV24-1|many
TGTGCCACCAGTGATGGACCCACCCCGGGCTCCTACAATGAGCAGTTCTTC
CATSDGPTPGSYNEQFF
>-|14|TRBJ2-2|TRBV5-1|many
TGCGCCAGCAGCATGGGAGGCAACACCGGGGAGCTGTTTTTT
CASSMGGNTGELFF
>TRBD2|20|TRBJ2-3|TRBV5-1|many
TGCGCCAGCAGCTTGGGGTCCGGGCTAGCGGGCGCCTCTAGCACAGATACGCAGTATTTT
CASSLGSGLAGASSTDTQYF
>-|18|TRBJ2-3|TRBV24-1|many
TGTGCCACCAGTGATCCTGCAGTGGGCTTTTATAGCACAGATACGCAGTATTTT
CATSDPAVGFYSTDTQYF
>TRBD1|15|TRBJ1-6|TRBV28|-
TGTGCCAGCAATCCCGCTACAGGGGGCAATTCACCCCTCCACTTT
CASNPATGGNSPLHF
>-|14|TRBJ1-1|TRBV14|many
TGTGCCAGCAGCCAATTGGGGGGCAGCACTGAAGCTTTCTTT
CASSQLGGSTEAFF
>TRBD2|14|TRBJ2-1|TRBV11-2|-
TGTGCCAGCAGCTTAGATCCTTTAGCGGGAGAGCAGTTCTTC
CASSLDPLAGEQFF
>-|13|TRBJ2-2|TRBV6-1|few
TGTGCCAGCAGTGAAGCAGGGTCCGGGGAGCTGTTTTTT
CASSEAGSGELFF